These 32 T cell receptor beta chains originate from one sample sequenced in a study of human T cells and chemical hapten exposure. Time point given: patch test 1, 2 weeks after DPC sensitization. The treatment here: therapeutic diphenylcyclopropenone sensitization with weekly scalp DPC. TCRdb recomputed calls from the RACE reads with MiXCR, one row per CDR3 protein. The sample records about 340,000 distinct CDR3 sequences, around 7% being singletons. The specimen was whole blood, collected in connection with sensitization to the hapten diphenylcyclopropenone (DPC). Receptors were obtained from a woman younger than 30 with alopecia areata. Some clones in this sample may be carry-over from other donors' samples.

The chain joins TRBV4-3 to TRBJ2-7; D gene uncertain. CDR1 and CDR2 from the germline V gene are LGHNA and YSLEER. This CDR3 is 16 amino acids long. V lost 1 base and J 2 bases, leaving 15 bases between the germline ends. CDR3 sequence: CASSQVNGGRPYEQYF. The CDR3 nucleotides are TGCGCCAGCAGCCAAGTGAATGGCGGTAGGCCCTACGAGCAGTACTTC.

This clonotype was seen more than once but under ten times. The chain joins TRBV7-9 to TRBJ2-5; no clear D gene. Trimming took 4 bases from V and 5 from J, leaving 2 bases between them. Germline V lookup: CDR1 SEHNR, CDR2 FQNEAQ (reference sequence). This CDR3 is built from 10 residues. The CDR3 sequence is CASSWETQYF. In DNA, the CDR3 is TGTGCCAGCAGCTGGGAGACCCAGTACTTC.

The chain recombines TRBV4-1 with TRBJ1-1, with unresolved D. V was clipped by 1 base and J by 6 bases, with 12 bases between them. The CDR3 extends over 14 amino acids. Germline lookup yields CDR1 MGHRA and CDR2 YSYEKL. CDR3 region: CASSQVEARPEAFF. Written as DNA, the CDR3 is TGCGCCAGCAGCCAAGTAGAGGCGCGGCCTGAAGCTTTCTTT.

Points on this clonotype: A much larger clone differs from this one at a single base, so this may be a read error. The CDR3 coding sequence is TGTGCCAGAAGTCTACGGGACTTTACTTCACCCCTCCACTTT. Its translation is CARSLRDFTSPLHF. This sequence joins TRBV12-3 or TRBV12-4 and TRBJ1-6; perhaps TRBD1 as D (5 bases). The V end lost 9 bases, the J end lost 9 bases, and 18 bases lay between the germline ends. The CDR3 has 14 residues.

In its sample, this clonotype was seen many times. The rearrangement joins TRBV9 to TRBJ2-5, with TRBD2 matching over 12 bases. CDR1 is SGDLS, CDR2 YYNGEE, per germline. The CDR3 totals 18 residues. The V gene end was trimmed by 3 bases and the J gene end by 0 bases; junction bases not matched to a gene: 9. This chain's CDR3 is CASSGQLAGGMYQETQYF. CDR3 bases: TGTGCCAGCAGCGGACAACTAGCGGGGGGCATGTACCAAGAGACCCAGTACTTC.

The sample holds a few counts of this clonotype. This CDR3 reads CASSYRILGREQYF. For the CDR3, the DNA is TGTGCCAGCAGTTACAGGATATTGGGGCGAGAGCAGTACTTC. The chain combines TRBV6-2 or TRBV6-3 with TRBJ2-7; D is perhaps TRBD1 (5 bases). This CDR3 is built from 14 residues. Germline V CDR1 and CDR2: MNHEY, SVGEGT. The V end lost 2 bases, the J end lost 7 bases, and 15 bases lay between the germline ends.

This clonotype showed up just a few times. V usage is TRBV5-6 and J usage is TRBJ2-5; 12 bases are shared with TRBD2. V was clipped by 0 bases and J by 1 base; unmatched bases: 4. The CDR3 totals 17 residues. CDR1 is SGHDT, CDR2 YYEEEE, per germline. CDR3 sequence reads: CASSLGGLAGFQETQYF. For the CDR3, the DNA is TGTGCCAGCAGCTTGGGGGGACTAGCGGGTTTCCAAGAGACCCAGTACTTC.

This clonotype has more than one count but fewer than ten. This chain connects TRBV5-1 to TRBJ2-4; D ambiguous. Trimming removed 0 bases at V and 5 bases at J, with 12 bases between. CDR1 and CDR2 from the germline V gene are SGHRS and YFSETQ. The CDR3 extends over 15 amino acids. Here the CDR3 DNA reads TGCGCCAGCAGCTTGGAACTCAGAAAGGAAAACATTCAGTACTTC. Translation: CASSLELRKENIQYF.

The gene calls are TRBV10-3 and TRBJ2-2; D gene ambiguous. Trimming stripped 6 bases from V and 2 bases from J, with 13 bases between. Germline loops: CDR1 ENHRY, CDR2 SYGVKD. The CDR3 contains 15 residues. CDR3 residues: CAISDTDSNTGELFF. CDR3 coding DNA: TGTGCCATCAGCGACACGGATTCTAACACCGGGGAGCTGTTTTTT.

This clonotype was detected a few times. V and J are TRBV2 and TRBJ1-5; weak D call: TRBD1 (6 bases). Germline CDR1 reads SNHLY; CDR2 reads FYNNEI. V was clipped by 7 bases and J by 1 base, with 11 bases between them. This CDR3 is built from 14 residues. The CDR3 sequence: CASKGGTSNQPQHF. Here the CDR3 DNA reads TGTGCCAGCAAAGGGGGGACCAGCAATCAGCCCCAGCATTTT. The full variable domain, with the rest looked up from reference TRBV2 and TRBJ1-5, is EPEVTQTPSHQVTQMGQEVILRCVPISNHLYFYWYRQILGQKVEFLVSFYNNEISEKSEIFDDQFSVERPDGSNFTLKIRSTKLEDSAMYFCASKGGTSNQPQHFGDGTRLSIL.

The chain links TRBV20-1 to TRBJ2-1, with TRBD2 matching 16 bases. The V segment lost 6 bases and the J segment 0 bases; nucleotides outside the gene matches: 8. The CDR3 sequence is 18 residues long. Germline loops: CDR1 DFQATT, CDR2 SNEGSKA (reference sequence). The CDR3 here is CSAPKGLAGGSSYNEQFF. The CDR3 DNA follows: TGCAGTGCACCTAAGGGACTAGCGGGGGGGAGCTCCTACAATGAGCAGTTCTTC.

This clonotype was seen only once. The rearrangement joins TRBV12-3 or TRBV12-4 to TRBJ1-1, with 7 positions matching TRBD1. The CDR3 spans 15 residues. V lost 5 bases, J lost 2 bases, and 8 bases stayed unmatched. The CDR3 DNA is TGTGCCAGCAGTATTCAACGGACAGGAAACACTGAAGCTTTCTTT. It specifies CASSIQRTGNTEAFF.

The rearrangement links TRBV20-1 to TRBJ2-7; no clear D gene. The CDR3 totals 15 residues. The V end lost 0 bases, the J end lost 4 bases, and 16 bases lay between the germline ends. Germline assignment: CDR1 DFQATT and CDR2 SNEGSKA (reference sequence). The CDR3 nucleotides are TGCAGTGCTAGAGAACTACCGACCTCCTTTTACGAGCAGTACTTC. Translation: CSARELPTSFYEQYF.

This clonotype was counted only a few times. CDR3 bases: TGCAGCGTTGCCCAGTCGAACACCGGGGAGCTGTTTTTT. It is translated as CSVAQSNTGELFF. The V call is TRBV29-1, the J call TRBJ2-2; D is unclear. Germline V gene sequence: CDR1 SQVTM, CDR2 ANQGSEA. This CDR3 has 13 residues. Trimming removed 4 bases from V and 0 bases from J, with 6 bases in between.

This clonotype has just a few counts. The J gene is TRBJ1-6, the V gene TRBV9; possible D gene TRBD1, 5 bases. V was cut by 4 bases and J by 6 bases, with 14 bases left in between. The V gene's germline CDR1 is SGDLS and CDR2 YYNGEE. The CDR3 runs 15 residues. CDR3 sequence: CASSPWGAGNSPLHF. Written as DNA, the CDR3 is TGTGCCAGCAGCCCCTGGGGCGCGGGTAATTCACCCCTCCACTTT.

J is TRBJ2-3 and V is TRBV5-1; no firm D call. The CDR3 has 12 amino acids. Germline V gene lookup returns CDR1 SGHRS and CDR2 YFSETQ. The V gene lost 1 base and the J gene lost 4 bases, with 4 bases spanning the gap. The CDR3: CASSLYSDTQYF. Written as DNA, the CDR3 is TGCGCCAGCAGCTTGTACTCAGATACGCAGTATTTT. Full variable domain (remainder filled in from reference TRBV5-1 and TRBJ2-3): KAGVTQTPRYLIKTRGQQVTLSCSPISGHRSVSWYQQTPGQGLQFLFEYFSETQRNKGNFPGRFSGRQFSNSRSEMNVSTLELGDSALYLCASSLYSDTQYFGPGTRLTVL.

This clonotype was seen at least ten times. J is TRBJ1-1 and V is TRBV11-2; possibly TRBD1 for D (5 bases). CDR3 length equals 13 residues. Between the trimmed V and J ends, which lost 8 bases and 1 base, there was a span of 11 bases. Germline lookup yields CDR1 SGHAT and CDR2 FQNNGV. The CDR3 is CASCPTGNTEAFF. The CDR3 DNA reads as TGTGCCAGCTGCCCTACAGGGAACACTGAAGCTTTCTTT.

V is TRBV9 and J is TRBJ1-4; D is undetermined. The CDR3 loop spans 15 amino acids. Germline CDR1 is SGDLS and CDR2 is YYNGEE. The ends were cut back, 0 bases at V and 5 bases at J, with 11 bases in the middle. In DNA, the CDR3 is TGTGCCAGCAGCGTAGGAATGGTGAGCAATGAAAAACTGTTTTTT. Translated, it gives CASSVGMVSNEKLFF.

This clonotype was detected many times. The V and J genes are TRBV20-1 and TRBJ2-3; TRBD1 or TRBD2 may be the D gene (5 bases each). V was pared by 4 bases and J by 7 bases, with 18 bases between. CDR1 and CDR2 (germline): DFQATT, SNEGSKA (reference sequence). CDR3 size: 14 residues. The CDR3 loop reads CSAIGTTNLNTQYF. The CDR3 region has the DNA TGCAGTGCTATAGGGACCACAAATTTGAATACGCAGTATTTT.

The V call is TRBV3-1, the J call TRBJ2-2, with D unclear. Between the trimmed V and J ends, which lost 0 bases and 5 bases, there was a span of 10 bases. The CDR3 has 15 residues. Germline loops: CDR1 LGHDT, CDR2 YNNKEL (reference sequence). This CDR3 reads CASSQDPADTGELFF. CDR3 DNA sequence: TGTGCCAGCAGCCAAGATCCCGCGGATACCGGGGAGCTGTTTTTT.

This clonotype was counted a few times. This sequence joins TRBV10-3 and TRBJ2-1; no definite D call. The V and J ends lost 4 bases and 8 bases respectively, with 9 bases between them. Germline CDR1 and CDR2: ENHRY and SYGVKD. The CDR3 consists of 12 residues. This chain's CDR3 is CAISVNGDEQFF. The DNA for the CDR3 is TGTGCCATCAGTGTAAACGGTGATGAGCAGTTCTTC.

V and J are TRBV12-3 or TRBV12-4 and TRBJ1-2; possible D gene TRBD1, 6 bases. The CDR3 extends over 13 amino acids. Trimming pared 3 bases from V and 5 bases from J, leaving 10 bases between. The CDR3 DNA is TGTGCCAGCAGTTTCGGCAGGGGTTATGGCTACACCTTC. This gives the protein CASSFGRGYGYTF.

The genes are TRBV29-1 and TRBJ2-1, with D tentatively TRBD1 or TRBD2 (5 bases each). With 5 bases removed from V and 9 bases from J, the gap between germline ends came to 11 bases. CDR1 is SQVTM and CDR2 is ANQGSEA in the germline V gene. This CDR3 has 11 amino acids. The CDR3 coding sequence is TGCAGCGTTCTTACTAGGGGTGAGCAGTTCTTC. Protein product: CSVLTRGEQFF.

The sample holds many counts of this clonotype. V usage is TRBV2 and J usage is TRBJ2-2; 12 bases are shared with TRBD1. The ends lost 6 bases at V and 7 bases at J; junction bases unmatched: 6. The CDR3 contains 15 residues. Germline lookup yields CDR1 SNHLY and CDR2 FYNNEI. The CDR3 is CASRVGQGAVGELFF. The CDR3 bases are TGTGCCAGCAGAGTGGGACAGGGGGCGGTCGGGGAGCTGTTTTTT.

The gene calls are TRBV20-1 and TRBJ1-2; TRBD1 is a possible D gene (5 bases). Germline CDR1 and CDR2: DFQATT and SNEGSKA (reference sequence). CDR3 length equals 14 residues. Between the trimmed V and J ends, which lost 4 bases and 5 bases, there was a span of 17 bases. The CDR3 region has the DNA TGCAGTGCTAAATACCCCCAGGGACTATATGGCTACACCTTC. Translating it yields CSAKYPQGLYGYTF.

The chain uses TRBV7-9 and TRBJ1-5; TRBD1 is a possible D gene (6 bases). The CDR3 runs to 18 residues. The germline CDR1 and CDR2 sequences are SEHNR and FQNEAQ (reference sequence). Trimming cost V 5 bases and J 0 bases, with 20 bases left between them. CDR3 DNA: TGTGCCAGCAGCCCGATACCAAACCCAGGGGATAGCAATCAGCCCCAGCATTTT. Its protein product is CASSPIPNPGDSNQPQHF.

This clonotype has a count of ten or more. DNA of the CDR3: TGTGCCATCAGTGAGTCCCCGGGGTATGGCTACACCTTC. Amino acids: CAISESPGYGYTF. The chain joins TRBV10-3 to TRBJ1-2; D gene uncertain. The germline V gene has CDR1 ENHRY and CDR2 SYGVKD. The CDR3 covers 13 residues. The V gene lost 0 bases and the J gene lost 5 bases, with 7 bases spanning the gap.

This clonotype was counted ten times or more. The chain links TRBV7-2 to TRBJ2-4, with D perhaps matching TRBD1 or TRBD2 (5 bases each). The CDR3 runs 15 residues. CDR1 and CDR2 (germline): SGHTA, FQGNSA. Trimming shortened V by 5 bases and J by 6 bases, and 17 bases separated the two germline ends. CDR3 in DNA: TGTGCCAGCAGCCAAGGTCTGGGGGTTGGAAACATTCAGTACTTC. It specifies CASSQGLGVGNIQYF.

This clonotype was counted ten times or more. This chain links TRBV11-2 with TRBJ1-2; D is uncertain. The CDR3 contains 13 residues. Trimming shortened V by 6 bases and J by 3 bases, and 11 bases separated the two germline ends. Looked up from germline, CDR1 is SGHAT and CDR2 is FQNNGV. CDR3 nucleotide sequence: TGTGCCAGCAGAGATTGGACGGACTATGGCTACACCTTC. Protein product: CASRDWTDYGYTF.

The chain recombines TRBV6-6 with TRBJ2-7; D perhaps matches TRBD2 (6 bases). The CDR3 length is 15 residues. The germline CDR1 and CDR2 sequences are MNHNY and SVGAGI (reference sequence). V was shortened by 5 bases and J by 5 bases, with 19 bases between the two germline ends. The DNA for the CDR3 is TGTGCCAGCAGTCCCCTCCTCGCGGGGTCACACGAGCAGTACTTC. This sequence encodes CASSPLLAGSHEQYF.

The rearrangement links TRBV7-8 to TRBJ2-3; D not certain. The CDR3 is 12 residues long. Trimming shortened V by 1 base and J by 13 bases, and 12 bases separated the two germline ends. Germline-derived CDR1 and CDR2 are SGHVS and FQNEAQ. CDR3 amino acids: CASSLVPRREYF. In DNA, the CDR3 is TGTGCCAGCAGCTTAGTCCCCAGAAGGGAGTATTTT.

This clonotype came up a few times. This chain connects TRBV7-2 to TRBJ2-7, with 8 bases identical to TRBD1. Germline CDR1 and CDR2: SGHTA and FQGNSA. V was pared by 4 bases and J by 3 bases, with 11 bases of the junction left unmatched. The CDR3 runs 16 residues. CDR3 loop: CASSSQGAGILYEQYF. The CDR3 coding sequence is TGTGCCAGCAGCTCGCAGGGGGCGGGGATTCTCTACGAGCAGTACTTC.